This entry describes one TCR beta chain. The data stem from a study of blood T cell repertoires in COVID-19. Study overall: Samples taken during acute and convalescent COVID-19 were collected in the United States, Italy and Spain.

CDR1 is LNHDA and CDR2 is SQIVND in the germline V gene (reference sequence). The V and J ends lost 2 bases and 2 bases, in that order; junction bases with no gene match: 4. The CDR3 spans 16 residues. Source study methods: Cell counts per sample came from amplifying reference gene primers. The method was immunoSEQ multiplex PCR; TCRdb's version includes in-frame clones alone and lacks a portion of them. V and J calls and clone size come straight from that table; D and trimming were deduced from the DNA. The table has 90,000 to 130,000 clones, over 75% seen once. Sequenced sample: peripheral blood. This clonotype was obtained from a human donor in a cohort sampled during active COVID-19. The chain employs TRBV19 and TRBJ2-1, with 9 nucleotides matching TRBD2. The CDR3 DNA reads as TGTGCCAGTAGTATAACTAGCGGGTGGGCCTACAATGAGCAGTTCTTC. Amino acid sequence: CASSITSGWAYNEQFF.